These 14 T cell receptor beta chains originate from one sample sequenced in a study of memory CD4+ T cells and cytomegalovirus serostatus. The method was immunoSEQ multiplex PCR; TCRdb's version includes in-frame clones alone and lacks a portion of them. Here the sample spans 40,000 to 45,000 clones, 76% being singletons. The sort gate was single viable CD3+CD4+CD8-CD45RO+ cells for memory CD4+ T cells. Sequenced input: memory CD4+ T cells from blood. Receptors originate from an adult in good health and CMV-seronegative.

The V gene is TRBV2, the J gene TRBJ1-5; D may be TRBD1 (5 bases). CDR3 length: 17 amino acids. CDR1 is SNHLY, CDR2 FYNNEI, per germline. V gave up 0 bases and J gave up 5 bases, with 17 bases separating them. The CDR3 loop is CASSEALLGDWDQPQHF. In nucleotides, the CDR3 is TGTGCCAGCAGTGAAGCGCTTCTGGGGGATTGGGATCAGCCCCAGCATTTT.

The V gene is TRBV5-1, the J gene TRBJ2-1; tentative D call: TRBD1 (6 bases). Trimming shortened V by 0 bases and J by 3 bases, and 13 bases separated the two germline ends. Germline-derived CDR1 and CDR2 are SGHRS and YFSETQ. The CDR3 length is 16 residues. The CDR3 sequence: CASSLGTDKSYNEQFF. The CDR3 DNA is TGCGCCAGCAGCTTGGGGACAGACAAGAGCTACAATGAGCAGTTCTTC. The variable domain in full, completed from reference TRBV5-1 and TRBJ2-1, reads KAGVTQTPRYLIKTRGQQVTLSCSPISGHRSVSWYQQTPGQGLQFLFEYFSETQRNKGNFPGRFSGRQFSNSRSEMNVSTLELGDSALYLCASSLGTDKSYNEQFFGPGTRLTVL.

The chain combines TRBV7-9 with TRBJ1-2, with D unresolved. The V end was cut by 1 base, the J end by 8 bases, with 8 bases between. From germline, CDR1 is SEHNR and CDR2 FQNEAQ (reference sequence). This CDR3 spans 12 amino acids. CDR3 protein: CASSLDYRGYTF. CDR3 DNA sequence: TGTGCCAGCAGCTTAGACTATAGGGGCTACACCTTC.

This clone was counted a few times. This chain connects TRBV5-6 to TRBJ1-5, with D hard to call. Per the germline V gene, CDR1 is SGHDT and CDR2 is YYEEEE. There are 16 residues in the CDR3. Trimming removed 2 bases at V and 0 bases at J, with 12 bases between. The CDR3 DNA reads TGTGCCAGCAGCTTAGGTACCTTACCTAGCAATCAGCCCCAGCATTTT. This translates into CASSLGTLPSNQPQHF.

J is TRBJ2-1 and V is TRBV5-1, with D possibly being TRBD1 or TRBD2 (5 bases each). Germline V gene lookup returns CDR1 SGHRS and CDR2 YFSETQ. This CDR3 region has 14 residues. The V and J ends lost 6 bases and 7 bases respectively, with 17 bases between them. For the CDR3, the DNA is TGCGCCAGCACCTTAACGCCCGGGGCTAATGAGCAGTTCTTC. Translating gives CASTLTPGANEQFF.

The J gene is TRBJ1-1, the V gene TRBV28; no clear D. The CDR3 covers 16 residues. Germline V gives CDR1 MDHEN, CDR2 SYDVKM. V shed 5 bases and J shed 0 bases, with 16 bases lying between them. The DNA for the CDR3 is TGTGCCAGCAGTGGGAGTAGGTGGGGTATGAACACTGAAGCTTTCTTT. It specifies CASSGSRWGMNTEAFF.

The gene calls are TRBV7-2 and TRBJ1-5; D might be TRBD1 (5 bases). The germline V and J ends were trimmed by 2 bases and 0 bases, with 11 bases remaining between them. This CDR3 has 16 amino acids. Germline assignment: CDR1 SGHTA and CDR2 FQGNSA. CDR3 nucleotide sequence: TGTGCCAGCAGCTTAACCAGGGCGTATAGCAATCAGCCCCAGCATTTT. Translating gives CASSLTRAYSNQPQHF.

The V and J genes are TRBV5-1 and TRBJ2-5; TRBD2 agrees at 9 bases. Germline values: CDR1 SGHRS, CDR2 YFSETQ. Trimming cost V 4 bases and J 5 bases; bases outside gene matches: 18. The CDR3 runs 18 residues. This CDR3 is CASSLIPAGGPIKETQYF. As DNA, the CDR3 is TGCGCCAGCAGCCTAATTCCCGCGGGGGGGCCTATTAAGGAGACCCAGTACTTC.

This sequence joins TRBV29-1 and TRBJ2-1, with D maybe TRBD1 (6 bases). V lost 6 bases and J lost 8, with 14 bases in between. Germline V gene sequence: CDR1 SQVTM, CDR2 ANQGSEA. This CDR3 is 12 amino acids long. CDR3 sequence (DNA): TGCAGCGTGAATTCAGGGGAGCATGAGCAGTTCTTC. Translating it yields CSVNSGEHEQFF.

This CDR3 is CASSLGNSGNTIYF. CDR3 bases: TGTGCCAGCAGTCTAGGTAACTCTGGAAACACCATATATTTT. The genes are TRBV7-2 and TRBJ1-3; D is unclear. Trimming took 6 bases from V and 0 from J, leaving 9 bases between them. Germline V gene sequence: CDR1 SGHTA, CDR2 FQGNSA. CDR3 size: 14 residues.

The rearrangement uses TRBV7-9 and TRBJ2-3, with D possibly matching TRBD1 (5 bases). The CDR3 sequence is 12 residues long. V dropped 5 bases and J dropped 8 bases, with 11 bases sitting between them. The V gene's germline CDR1 is SEHNR and CDR2 FQNEAQ (reference sequence). CDR3 amino acids: CASSEIQGTQYF. CDR3 DNA sequence: TGTGCCAGCAGCGAGATCCAGGGTACGCAGTATTTT. The full variable domain, rest sourced from reference TRBV7-9 and TRBJ2-3, is DTGVSQNPRHKITKRGQNVTFRCDPISEHNRLYWYRQTLGQGPEFLTYFQNEAQLEKSRLLSDRFSAERPKGSFSTLEIQRTEQGDSAMYLCASSEIQGTQYFGPGTRLTVL.

V and J are TRBV19 and TRBJ2-3; the match to TRBD1 covers 7 bases. CDR3 length equals 15 residues. Germline CDR1 LNHDA, CDR2 SQIVND (reference sequence). V shed 3 bases and J 4 bases; nucleotides not matched to a gene: 7. In nucleotides, the CDR3 is TGTGCCAGTAGTATGGCAGGGGGAGAGCCAGATACGCAGTATTTT. Translating gives CASSMAGGEPDTQYF.

The genes are TRBV11-2 and TRBJ1-4, with 7 bases matching TRBD1. The V gene end was trimmed by 5 bases and the J gene end by 4 bases; junction bases not matched to a gene: 13. This CDR3 comprises 17 residues. Germline CDR1 reads SGHAT; CDR2 reads FQNNGV. The CDR3 bases are TGTGCCAGCAGCCCAACGACAGGGCGGGCGGATAATGAAAAACTGTTTTTT. Residues: CASSPTTGRADNEKLFF.

V gene TRBV11-2 combines with J gene TRBJ2-7; 14 bases match TRBD2. CDR3 length equals 16 residues. V lost 1 base, J lost 8 bases, and 7 bases stayed unmatched. The germline gives CDR1 SGHAT, CDR2 FQNNGV. For the CDR3, the DNA is TGTGCCAGCAGCTTAGTGCCGGGACTAGCGGGGGTGAAGCAGTACTTC. Its translation: CASSLVPGLAGVKQYF.